The 32 T cell receptor beta chains below come from one sample, sequenced in a study of T cells in Graves' hyperthyroidism and ophthalmopathy (dated by TCRdb to between 2018 and 2021). The library was built by means of multiplex PCR. Sequencing relied on an Illumina HiSeq 2000. TCR beta CDR3 regions were amplified from RNA transcripts. The TCR CDR3 was subjected to a first round of RT-PCR using the HTBI primer set and the Qiagen OneStep RT-PCR kit. Clones were called with MiXCR by TCRdb after fastp trimmed the public reads at Q25, and only in-frame beta chains were retained. Rows merge per CDR3 protein into single entries with the most common DNA and genes. Recorded for this sample are tens of thousands of distinct CDR3 sequences; roughly 46% of them occurred a single time. The top ten clones comprise under 13% of the sample. Sequencing input: blood. Every receptor here comes from a woman in her 30s with Graves' hyperthyroidism.

There are a few counts of this clonotype. The rearrangement links TRBV20-1 to TRBJ1-2, with unresolved D. The CDR3 covers 11 residues. The V end was cut by 4 bases, the J end by 6 bases, with 9 bases between. Germline loops: CDR1 DFQATT, CDR2 SNEGSKA (reference sequence). The CDR3 sequence: CSATRPDGYTF. The CDR3 region has the DNA TGCAGTGCTACACGCCCGGATGGCTACACCTTC.

V is TRBV19 and J is TRBJ1-3; D not resolved. This CDR3 contains 13 residues. V lost 9 bases, J lost 6 bases, and 15 bases lay in between. Germline CDR1 reads LNHDA; CDR2 reads SQIVND (reference sequence). CDR3 DNA sequence: TGTGCCAGAAGTGATCCGAGGCCAAACACCATATATTTT. The encoded protein is CARSDPRPNTIYF.

The table lists this clonotype with many counts. The V call is TRBV27, the J call TRBJ2-3; tentatively, D is TRBD1 (6 bases). Trimming took off 3 bases at V and 2 bases at J, with 15 bases between the two ends. The V gene's germline CDR1 is MNHEY and CDR2 SMNVEV (reference sequence). The CDR3 contains 16 residues. The CDR3 bases are TGTGCCAGCAGTTTTATTACAGGGCCCTACACAGATACGCAGTATTTT. Its translation is CASSFITGPYTDTQYF.

This clonotype was counted many times. The chain uses TRBV6-5 and TRBJ1-5; TRBD1 matches at 7 bases. Germline CDR1 is MNHEY and CDR2 is SVGAGI. CDR3 size: 14 residues. V was clipped by 5 bases and J by 4 bases; unmatched bases: 5. This chain's CDR3 is CASSRDSQNQPQHF. The CDR3 DNA reads TGTGCCAGCAGTCGGGACAGCCAAAATCAGCCCCAGCATTTT.

This clonotype has ten or more counts. This may be a read error: a much more frequent sequence differs by one nucleotide. This sequence joins TRBV11-3 and TRBJ2-7, with D perhaps given as TRBD1 or TRBD2 (5 bases each). Germline V gene lookup returns CDR1 SGHNT and CDR2 YENEEA. This CDR3 region has 12 residues. Here the CDR3 reads CASRGTSYKQYF. The CDR3 region has the DNA TGTGCCAGCAGGGGGACGTCCTACAAGCAGTACTTC.

The table lists this clonotype with many counts. A read error may produce the germline difference seen at one junction end. The chain employs TRBV20-1 and TRBJ2-3; the match to TRBD2 covers 9 bases. Germline V gives CDR1 DFQATT, CDR2 SNEGSKA (reference sequence). CDR3 length: 16 residues. This chain's CDR3 is CSARDFAGTSRDTQYF. The CDR3 DNA follows: TGCAGTGCTAGAGATTTCGCCGGGACTAGCAGAGATACGCAGTATTTT.

This clonotype is judged medium-sized. J is TRBJ1-6 and V is TRBV7-8; D may be TRBD1 (5 bases). The CDR3 is 13 residues long. Germline-derived CDR1 and CDR2 are SGHVS and FQNEAQ. Trimming cost V 3 bases and J 11 bases, with 11 bases left between them. CDR3 sequence: CASSLIREAPLHF. DNA of the CDR3: TGTGCCAGCAGCTTGATCAGGGAAGCACCCCTCCACTTT.

The V gene is TRBV10-1, the J gene TRBJ1-6, with D possibly TRBD1 on 6 matching bases. The CDR3 covers 15 residues. V was shortened by 0 bases and J by 10 bases, with 13 bases between the two germline ends. CDR1 and CDR2 from the germline V gene are WNHNN and SYGVQD (reference sequence). This CDR3 is CASSESPTGRSPLHF. The CDR3 bases are TGCGCCAGCAGTGAGTCCCCGACAGGCCGATCACCCCTCCACTTT.

The chain joins TRBV18 to TRBJ2-7; 10 nucleotides agree with TRBD1. This CDR3 region has 18 residues. Germline loops: CDR1 KGHSH, CDR2 LQKENI. V trimming: 3 bases; J trimming: 3 bases; junction bases outside the gene matches: 14. In nucleotides, the CDR3 is TGTGCCAGCTCACCCTCGAAACCCGGACAGGGGGAAGTCTACGAGCAGTACTTC. Translating gives CASSPSKPGQGEVYEQYF.

This clonotype was seen more than once but under ten times. The chain couples TRBV10-3 to TRBJ2-7; TRBD2 matches 8 bases. The V segment lost 0 bases and the J segment 4 bases; nucleotides outside the gene matches: 2. This CDR3 has 14 amino acids. CDR1 and CDR2 (germline): ENHRY, SYGVKD. CDR3 amino acids: CAISESSGTYEQYF. Written as DNA, the CDR3 is TGTGCCATCAGTGAGTCTAGCGGGACTTACGAGCAGTACTTC.

The gene calls are TRBV7-2 and TRBJ2-5; 11 bases agree with TRBD1. This CDR3 region has 17 residues. CDR1 and CDR2 from the germline V gene are SGHTA and FQGNSA. J lost 5 bases, V lost 2 bases, and 10 bases had no gene match. The CDR3 DNA reads as TGTGCCAGCAGCTTAAGTAGGCGGACAGGGGGCGAGGAGACCCAGTACTTC. It codes for CASSLSRRTGGEETQYF.

This chain connects TRBV20-1 to TRBJ1-5; 8 bases line up with TRBD1. The CDR3 consists of 14 residues. V lost 5 bases and J lost 10; bases outside the gene matches: 13. Looked up from germline, CDR1 is DFQATT and CDR2 is SNEGSKA (reference sequence). DNA of the CDR3: TGCAGTGCTGCACTCCGACAGGGGAGAAGACCCCAGCATTTT. This gives the protein CSAALRQGRRPQHF.

This clonotype was seen at least ten times. The chain is built from TRBV6-5 and TRBJ2-2; no clear D. The CDR3 loop spans 13 amino acids. Germline V gives CDR1 MNHEY, CDR2 SVGAGI. V lost 8 bases and J 7 bases, leaving 14 bases between the germline ends. The CDR3 region is CASHISLNGELFF. In DNA, the CDR3 is TGTGCCAGCCACATCAGTCTCAACGGGGAGCTGTTTTTT.

This clonotype has ten or more counts. This chain links TRBV11-3 with TRBJ1-2, with a weak D call TRBD1 (6 bases). The germline V and J ends were trimmed by 4 bases and 4 bases, with 16 bases remaining between them. This CDR3 comprises 15 residues. Germline CDR1 reads SGHNT; CDR2 reads YENEEA. DNA for the CDR3: TGTGCCAGCAGCTCCCGGGACACCACTGGCTATGGCTACACCTTC. Translation gives CASSSRDTTGYGYTF.

This clonotype was recorded at least ten times. V is TRBV5-1 and J is TRBJ2-7; TRBD1 might be the D (5 bases). The CDR3 contains 12 residues. Trimming removed 6 bases from V and 2 bases from J, with 9 bases in between. Germline CDR1 reads SGHRS; CDR2 reads YFSETQ. The CDR3 spells CASKGSPYEQYF. As DNA, the CDR3 is TGCGCCAGCAAGGGGTCACCCTACGAGCAGTACTTC. Drawing the rest from reference TRBV5-1 and TRBJ2-7, the complete variable domain is KAGVTQTPRYLIKTRGQQVTLSCSPISGHRSVSWYQQTPGQGLQFLFEYFSETQRNKGNFPGRFSGRQFSNSRSEMNVSTLELGDSALYLCASKGSPYEQYFGPGTRLTVT.

This clonotype is deemed medium-sized. V gene TRBV19 combines with J gene TRBJ2-7; D remains ambiguous. The CDR3 is 12 residues long. CDR1 is LNHDA and CDR2 is SQIVND in the germline V gene (reference sequence). With 3 bases removed from V and 6 bases from J, the gap between germline ends came to 9 bases. The CDR3 here is CASSITIGEQYF. CDR3 bases: TGTGCCAGTAGTATTACGATTGGCGAGCAGTACTTC.

This clonotype was recorded many times. CDR3 nucleotide sequence: TGTGCCAGCAGCCAAGCCGAGAGGTCCGAGCAGTACTTC. Translated: CASSQAERSEQYF. This chain joins TRBV3-1 and TRBJ2-7; unclear D gene. The CDR3 runs to 13 residues. Trimming left V 1 base short and J 6 bases short, with 10 bases between. Germline-derived CDR1 and CDR2 are LGHDT and YNNKEL (reference sequence).

The V gene is TRBV24-1, the J gene TRBJ2-3; D not resolved. The germline V and J ends were trimmed by 9 bases and 14 bases, with 20 bases remaining between them. The CDR3 covers 12 residues. Germline V gene lookup returns CDR1 KGHDR and CDR2 SFDVKD. The CDR3 reads CATASSTDRLYF. DNA for the CDR3: TGTGCCACCGCATCCAGCACAGATAGGCTGTATTTT.

The chain combines TRBV29-1 with TRBJ2-1; a possible D gene is TRBD1 (8 bases). CDR1 and CDR2 (germline): SQVTM, ANQGSEA. V was pared by 3 bases and J by 8 bases, with 20 bases between. CDR3 length equals 15 residues. The CDR3 sequence is CSVEGGQGAWDEQFF. The CDR3 nucleotides read TGCAGCGTTGAGGGGGGGCAGGGGGCCTGGGATGAGCAGTTCTTC.

This clonotype was recorded many times. The gene calls are TRBV12-3 or TRBV12-4 and TRBJ2-1; 10 nucleotides line up with TRBD1. V trimming: 3 bases; J trimming: 9 bases; junction bases outside the gene matches: 11. The CDR3 loop spans 16 amino acids. CDR3 DNA: TGTGCCAGCAGTTTCCCCGGGACAGGGGAGTATGGTGAGCAGTTCTTC. This sequence encodes CASSFPGTGEYGEQFF.

Sample share makes this clonotype medium-sized (0.01 to 0.1%). The V gene is TRBV9, the J gene TRBJ2-5; 8 positions agree with TRBD1. The CDR3 runs 15 residues. Trimming at V came to 2 bases and at J to 5 bases, leaving 8 bases not matched to a gene. Germline CDR1 is SGDLS and CDR2 is YYNGEE. Written as DNA, the CDR3 is TGTGCCAGCAGCGTGACCGGGACAGGCTACGAGACCCAGTACTTC. Protein product: CASSVTGTGYETQYF.

At least ten counts were recorded for this clonotype. The chain carries TRBV6-2 or TRBV6-3 and TRBJ2-7, with 12 bases identical to TRBD1. This CDR3 region has 15 residues. Trimming took 6 bases from V and 3 from J; bases not matched to a gene: 6. CDR1 is MNHEY, CDR2 SVGEGT, per germline. The CDR3 loop reads CASRPGTGGVYEQYF. CDR3 coding DNA: TGTGCCAGCAGACCCGGGACAGGGGGCGTCTACGAGCAGTACTTC.

This clonotype was counted at least ten times. DNA of the CDR3: TGTGCCAGCAGACGCGATACCAGGAGAGTGTCTGGCACTGAAGCTTTCTTT. Translated: CASRRDTRRVSGTEAFF. The chain combines TRBV11-1 with TRBJ1-1, with D hard to call. The length of the CDR3 is 17 residues. Between the trimmed V and J ends, which lost 6 bases and 4 bases, there was a span of 24 bases. CDR1 is SGHAT, CDR2 FQDESV, per germline (reference sequence).

V is TRBV7-2 and J is TRBJ2-7; D is ambiguous. CDR1 and CDR2 (germline): SGHTA, FQGNSA. The CDR3 is made up of 14 amino acids. V lost 1 base, J lost 6 bases, and 13 bases lay in between. In DNA form, the CDR3 reads TGTGCCAGCAGCTTAGAAAGTGGCTGGGGCGAGCAGTACTTC. It yields the protein CASSLESGWGEQYF. Variable domain in full (rest from reference TRBV7-2 and TRBJ2-7): GAGVSQSPSNKVTEKGKDVELRCDPISGHTALYWYRQSLGQGLEFLIYFQGNSAPDKSGLPSDRFSAERTGGSVSTLTIQRTQQEDSAVYLCASSLESGWGEQYFGPGTRLTVT.

About this clonotype: Its ends do not fully match the called genes, so a read error is possible. In DNA, the CDR3 is TGTGCCAGCAGCTACTCGCAAGTGGCGGTCTCCCACGAGCAGTACTTC. It codes for CASSYSQVAVSHEQYF. The rearrangement links TRBV6-6 to TRBJ2-7, with D unclear. The germline V gene encodes CDR1 MNHNY and CDR2 SVGAGI (reference sequence). The CDR3 covers 16 residues.

This clonotype came up many times. V and J are TRBV12-3 or TRBV12-4 and TRBJ1-1; D remains unclear. The ends were cut back, 3 bases at V and 6 bases at J, with 14 bases in the middle. CDR3 length equals 14 residues. The CDR3 sequence: CASSFDDSFPEAFF. Here the CDR3 DNA reads TGTGCCAGCAGTTTCGACGACTCTTTCCCTGAAGCTTTCTTT.

As for this clonotype: At one end the junction does not follow the germline gene, possibly because of a read error. The rearrangement joins TRBV5-6 to TRBJ1-1; tentative D call: TRBD1 (6 bases). Germline V gene sequence: CDR1 SGHDT, CDR2 YYEEEE. This CDR3 has 13 residues. Here the CDR3 reads CASSMATGTEASF. The CDR3 DNA is TGTGCCAGCAGCATGGCGACAGGCACTGAAGCTTCCTTT.

This clonotype was counted at least ten times. The gene calls are TRBV28 and TRBJ1-1; possibly TRBD1 for D (6 bases). Germline V gives CDR1 MDHEN, CDR2 SYDVKM. The CDR3 spans 15 residues. V lost 6 bases, J lost 3 bases, and 17 bases lay in between. The CDR3 reads CASSGQPGSYTEAFF. The CDR3 bases are TGTGCCAGCAGCGGACAGCCCGGGTCCTACACTGAAGCTTTCTTT.

The J gene is TRBJ2-1, the V gene TRBV9; D might be TRBD1 or TRBD2, each matching 5 bases. CDR3 size: 16 residues. Germline V gene data show CDR1 as SGDLS and CDR2 as YYNGEE. Trimming took off 0 bases at V and 1 base at J, with 11 bases between the two ends. CDR3 loop: CASSVASQGSYNEQFF. CDR3 nucleotide sequence: TGTGCCAGCAGCGTAGCTAGCCAGGGATCCTACAATGAGCAGTTCTTC.

The chain joins TRBV20-1 to TRBJ1-6; maybe TRBD1 (5 bases). Trimming removed 6 bases from V and 5 bases from J, with 20 bases in between. This CDR3 spans 16 amino acids. Per the germline V gene, CDR1 is DFQATT and CDR2 is SNEGSKA (reference sequence). CDR3 sequence (DNA): TGCAGTGCGCCCCCTAGGGGTTTCGTCGATAATTCACCCCTCCACTTT. Translation gives CSAPPRGFVDNSPLHF.

This clonotype was counted many times. The chain has TRBV7-9 and TRBJ2-6, with a weak D call TRBD2 (5 bases). The germline CDR1 and CDR2 sequences are SEHNR and FQNEAQ (reference sequence). This CDR3 has 17 residues. V lost 5 bases, J lost 0 bases, and 14 bases lay in between. The CDR3 spells CASSHPGLASGANVLTF. Here the CDR3 DNA reads TGTGCCAGCAGCCATCCGGGCCTAGCCTCTGGGGCCAACGTCCTGACTTTC.

As to this clonotype: This CDR3 fails to terminate in the conserved phenylalanine or tryptophan, so it likely reflects a read error. It is unclear where the CDR3 begins or ends on the DNA, so no DNA is shown, and the CDR3 is as TCRdb lists it. This chain uses TRBV11-2 with TRBJ2-7; whether TRBD1, the table's D call, matches the DNA was not checked. The CDR3 region is 14 residues in length, termini included. In germline, CDR1 is SGHAT, CDR2 FQNNGV. The CDR3 protein is CASSLRQGSLEQHL.